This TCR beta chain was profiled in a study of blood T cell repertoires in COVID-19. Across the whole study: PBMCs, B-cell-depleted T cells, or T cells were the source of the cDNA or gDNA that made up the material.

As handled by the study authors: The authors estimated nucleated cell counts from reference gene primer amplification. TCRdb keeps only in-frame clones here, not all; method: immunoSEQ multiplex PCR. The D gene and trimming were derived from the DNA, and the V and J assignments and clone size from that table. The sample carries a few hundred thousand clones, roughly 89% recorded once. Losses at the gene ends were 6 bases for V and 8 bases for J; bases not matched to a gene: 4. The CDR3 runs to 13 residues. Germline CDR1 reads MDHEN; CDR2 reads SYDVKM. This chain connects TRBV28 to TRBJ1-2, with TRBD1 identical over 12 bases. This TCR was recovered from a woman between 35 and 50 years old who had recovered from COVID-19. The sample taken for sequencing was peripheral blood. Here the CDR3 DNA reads TGTGCCAGCAGCAGGGACAGGGGGCACGGCTACACCTTC. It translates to CASSRDRGHGYTF.